Presented here are 25 T cell receptor beta chains from one specimen sequenced in a study of CD8 T cells in ankylosing spondylitis. Each CDR3 protein gets one entry after TCRdb re-called the 5' RACE reads with MiXCR. The table shows 130,000 or so distinct CDR3 sequences, with more than 9.5% occurring only once. Material for sequencing was blood, either unsorted or a sorted T cell fraction (not recorded which). These receptors were obtained from a female donor with ankylosing spondylitis or in good health (not recorded which).

At least ten counts were recorded for this clonotype. The chain employs TRBV18 and TRBJ1-1; weak D call: TRBD1 (6 bases). CDR3 length: 13 amino acids. CDR1 is KGHSH and CDR2 is LQKENI in the germline V gene. Deletions cut 0 bases from V and 8 bases from J, with 10 bases between. In DNA, the CDR3 is TGTGCCAGCTCACCACCGGGGGCGGCGGAAGCTTTCTTT. As protein: CASSPPGAAEAFF.

This clonotype was detected only a few times. The chain combines TRBV10-2 with TRBJ1-1; D might be TRBD1 (5 bases). Germline V gene sequence: CDR1 WSHSY, CDR2 SAAADI. The CDR3 has 15 residues. Trimming pared 7 bases from V and 11 bases from J, leaving 26 bases between. CDR3 sequence: CASILNRAGGRGAFF. The CDR3 DNA follows: TGCGCCAGCATTTTAAACCGCGCGGGGGGGAGAGGCGCTTTCTTT.

This rearrangement joins TRBV28 to TRBJ1-6, with 8 bases matching TRBD1. The V and J ends lost 6 bases and 14 bases, in that order; junction bases with no gene match: 12. This CDR3 comprises 14 residues. Germline lookup yields CDR1 MDHEN and CDR2 SYDVKM. CDR3 in DNA: TGTGCCAGCAGCCAGGGGGCCCCAATTGCGGCCCTCCACTTT. Its protein is CASSQGAPIAALHF. Supplemented by reference TRBV28 and TRBJ1-6, the full variable domain reads DVKVTQSSRYLVKRTGEKVFLECVQDMDHENMFWYRQDPGLGLRLIYFSYDVKMKEKGDIPEGYSVSREKKERFSLILESASTNQTSMYLCASSQGAPIAALHFGNGTRLTVT.

This clonotype was seen many times. This chain uses TRBV7-2 with TRBJ2-4, with 7 bases fitting TRBD1. CDR3 length equals 14 residues. With V trimmed by 4 bases and J by 3 bases, 3 bases remained unmatched. Germline CDR1 is SGHTA and CDR2 is FQGNSA. CDR3 residues: CASSSPGGKNIQYF. The CDR3 coding sequence is TGTGCCAGCAGCTCTCCAGGGGGCAAAAACATTCAGTACTTC.

This clonotype appeared many times. V and J are TRBV5-1 and TRBJ1-1; no definite D call. CDR3 length equals 15 residues. The V end lost 0 bases, the J end lost 4 bases, and 13 bases lay between the germline ends. In germline, CDR1 is SGHRS, CDR2 YFSETQ. The CDR3 DNA follows: TGCGCCAGCAGCTTGGCGGCAGCTCGGAGCACTGAAGCTTTCTTT. Translating gives CASSLAAARSTEAFF.

This clonotype was observed a handful of times. The CDR3 nucleotides read TGTGCCAGCAGCCACCGGGTCAGCTACGAGCAGTACTTC. It yields the protein CASSHRVSYEQYF. J is TRBJ2-7 and V is TRBV5-8; unclear D gene. Germline-derived CDR1 and CDR2 are SGHTS and YDEGEE. This CDR3 has 13 amino acids. V lost 4 bases to trimming and J lost 3 bases, with 11 bases between them.

This clonotype has ten or more counts. This chain uses TRBV20-1 with TRBJ2-1; TRBD1 is a possible D gene (6 bases). Trimming pared 4 bases from V and 0 bases from J, leaving 10 bases between. CDR1 and CDR2 from the germline V gene are DFQATT and SNEGSKA (reference sequence). This CDR3 spans 14 amino acids. The CDR3 DNA reads TGCAGTGCTACCCGGGACAACTCCTACAATGAGCAGTTCTTC. Protein: CSATRDNSYNEQFF.

This clonotype showed up just a few times. The chain has TRBV7-9 and TRBJ1-2; D is ambiguous. The CDR3 loop spans 15 amino acids. V was pared by 7 bases and J by 2 bases, with 17 bases between. Germline CDR1 is SEHNR and CDR2 is FQNEAQ (reference sequence). The CDR3 DNA is TGTGCCAGCAAATTTTACACGGGATTAAACTATGGCTACACCTTC. It is translated as CASKFYTGLNYGYTF. The variable domain in full, with the rest retrieved from reference TRBV7-9 and TRBJ1-2, is DTGVSQNPRHKITKRGQNVTFRCDPISEHNRLYWYRQTLGQGPEFLTYFQNEAQLEKSRLLSDRFSAERPKGSFSTLEIQRTEQGDSAMYLCASKFYTGLNYGYTFGSGTRLTVV.

This clonotype was counted at least ten times. The chain joins TRBV9 to TRBJ2-3; TRBD2 matches at 9 bases. The CDR3 is 17 amino acids. J was trimmed by 3 bases and V by 3 bases; bases with no gene match: 11. Germline CDR1 SGDLS, CDR2 YYNGEE. CDR3 nucleotide sequence: TGTGCCAGCAGCGAATATTCGCGGGGGGGCCAAACAGATACGCAGTATTTT. As protein: CASSEYSRGGQTDTQYF.

This clonotype was counted at least ten times. The CDR3 DNA follows: TGTGCCAGCAGTTTATTGTACACTGAAGCTTTCTTT. It codes for CASSLLYTEAFF. The chain couples TRBV28 to TRBJ1-1, with D unclear. The germline V gene has CDR1 MDHEN and CDR2 SYDVKM. The CDR3 is 12 amino acids. V was shortened by 1 base and J by 3 bases, with 3 bases between the two germline ends.

A few counts support this clonotype. The chain uses TRBV12-3 or TRBV12-4 and TRBJ2-1; the match to TRBD2 covers 7 bases. CDR3 length: 16 amino acids. The V gene end was trimmed by 6 bases and the J gene end by 6 bases; junction bases not matched to a gene: 14. CDR3 bases: TGTGCCAGCAGCCCTCACCTAGCGGAGGTAGGCAATGAGCAGTTCTTC. It translates to CASSPHLAEVGNEQFF.

In this sample, this clonotype turned up many times. The chain has TRBV20-1 and TRBJ2-1, with 10 bases that match TRBD2. J lost 0 bases, V lost 3 bases, and 8 bases had no gene match. The CDR3 is 17 amino acids. Germline-derived CDR1 and CDR2 are DFQATT and SNEGSKA (reference sequence). The CDR3 spells CSASSGLAGVSYNEQFF. The CDR3 DNA sequence: TGCAGTGCTAGCTCTGGGCTAGCGGGAGTCTCCTACAATGAGCAGTTCTTC.

This clonotype has ten or more counts. The gene calls are TRBV5-1 and TRBJ2-5, with D tentatively TRBD1 or TRBD2 (5 bases each). The germline V and J ends were trimmed by 5 bases and 1 base, with 15 bases remaining between them. Germline CDR1 is SGHRS and CDR2 is YFSETQ. The CDR3 length is 15 residues. Written as DNA, the CDR3 is TGCGCCAGCAGTGCGGGCGGGCAGGGCCAAGAGACCCAGTACTTC. This gives the protein CASSAGGQGQETQYF.

The chain employs TRBV12-3 or TRBV12-4 and TRBJ1-2; D possibly corresponds to TRBD1 (6 bases). This CDR3 comprises 16 residues. Between the trimmed V and J ends, which lost 3 bases and 1 base, there was a span of 15 bases. The CDR3 region has the DNA TGTGCCAGCAGTTTCAGACAGGCCCCCGTTAACTATGGCTACACCTTC. Residues: CASSFRQAPVNYGYTF.

The CDR3, as DNA: TGTGCCAGCAGCTTAGCAACAGGCCCACTTGGAAACACCATATATTTT. As protein: CASSLATGPLGNTIYF. The rearrangement links TRBV7-6 to TRBJ1-3, with a weak D call TRBD1 (5 bases). Per the germline V gene, CDR1 is SGHVS and CDR2 is FNYEAQ. V was cut by 0 bases and J by 3 bases, with 12 bases left in between. The CDR3 spans 16 residues. Filled out from reference TRBV7-6 and TRBJ1-3, the complete variable domain reads GAGVSQSPRYKVTKRGQDVALRCDPISGHVSLYWYRQALGQGPEFLTYFNYEAQQDKSGLPNDRFSAERPEGSISTLTIQRTEQRDSAMYRCASSLATGPLGNTIYFGEGSWLTVV.

This clonotype was recorded many times. The genes are TRBV20-1 and TRBJ2-1; no clear D. CDR3 size: 12 residues. V shed 2 bases and J shed 2 bases, with 4 bases lying between them. The germline CDR1 and CDR2 sequences are DFQATT and SNEGSKA (reference sequence). The CDR3 coding sequence is TGCAGTGCTAGAATCGCCTACAATGAGCAGTTCTTC. This translates into CSARIAYNEQFF.

This clonotype was picked up many times. The V call is TRBV2, the J call TRBJ2-2; TRBD1 agrees at 11 bases. V lost 8 bases to trimming and J lost 6 bases; unmatched junction nucleotides: 5. The CDR3 extends over 14 amino acids. The V gene's germline CDR1 is SNHLY and CDR2 FYNNEI. The CDR3 reads CASADRGPSGELFF. Written as DNA, the CDR3 is TGTGCCAGCGCGGACAGGGGGCCGTCCGGGGAGCTGTTTTTT. Complete variable domain (other parts from reference TRBV2 and TRBJ2-2): EPEVTQTPSHQVTQMGQEVILRCVPISNHLYFYWYRQILGQKVEFLVSFYNNEISEKSEIFDDQFSVERPDGSNFTLKIRSTKLEDSAMYFCASADRGPSGELFFGEGSRLTVL.

As concerns this clonotype: A read error may explain this, as a much larger clone is one base away. V gene TRBV28 combines with J gene TRBJ2-7; a weak D match, TRBD1 (5 bases). V was trimmed by 7 bases and J by 0 bases, leaving 13 bases between them. The CDR3 extends over 14 amino acids. Germline CDR1 is MDHEN and CDR2 is SYDVKM. CDR3 sequence (DNA): TGTGCCAGCATCCCTAGGGGCGGCTCCTACGAGCAGTACTTC. Encoded protein: CASIPRGGSYEQYF.

This clonotype has at least ten counts. V and J are TRBV12-3 or TRBV12-4 and TRBJ2-7, with unresolved D. The V gene lost 1 base and the J gene lost 7 bases, with 5 bases spanning the gap. CDR3 length: 11 residues. The CDR3 DNA follows: TGTGCCAGCAGTTTAGGTGGTGAGCAGTACTTC. It yields the protein CASSLGGEQYF.

This clonotype was counted many times. The chain couples TRBV28 to TRBJ2-7; 7 bases fit TRBD1. J lost 1 base, V lost 2 bases, and 5 bases had no gene match. Germline values: CDR1 MDHEN, CDR2 SYDVKM. This CDR3 contains 15 residues. The CDR3 here is CASSLGQGESYEQYF. The CDR3 DNA reads TGTGCCAGCAGTTTAGGGCAGGGGGAGTCCTACGAGCAGTACTTC.

This clonotype was observed many times. V usage is TRBV2 and J usage is TRBJ1-6; D ambiguous. The CDR3 is made up of 16 amino acids. The germline V gene encodes CDR1 SNHLY and CDR2 FYNNEI. The ends were cut back, 4 bases at V and 0 bases at J, with 10 bases in the middle. The CDR3 protein is CASSVVGVSYNSPLHF. The CDR3, as DNA: TGTGCCAGCAGTGTGGTAGGCGTCTCCTATAATTCACCCCTCCACTTT.

This clonotype was found many times. The V and J genes are TRBV5-4 and TRBJ1-2; maybe TRBD1 (6 bases). This CDR3 has 14 amino acids. V lost 5 bases and J 8 bases, leaving 19 bases between the germline ends. Germline CDR1 is SGHNT and CDR2 is YYREEE (reference sequence). The CDR3 protein is CASRRIAGGWGYTF. The CDR3 DNA sequence: TGTGCCAGCAGACGAATTGCGGGGGGCTGGGGCTACACCTTC.

This clonotype was recorded at least ten times. This sequence joins TRBV7-9 and TRBJ2-2; D possibly corresponds to TRBD1 (6 bases). This CDR3 has 16 residues. Germline values: CDR1 SEHNR, CDR2 FQNEAQ (reference sequence). Between the trimmed V and J ends, which lost 7 bases and 4 bases, there was a span of 19 bases. The CDR3 reads CASTPSRQATTGELFF. CDR3 in DNA: TGTGCCAGCACCCCCTCCCGACAGGCAACCACCGGGGAGCTGTTTTTT.

This clonotype has just a few counts. V and J are TRBV5-1 and TRBJ1-2; no definite D call. The CDR3 sequence is 16 residues long. Trimming took off 1 base at V and 3 bases at J, with 16 bases between the two ends. CDR1 is SGHRS, CDR2 YFSETQ, per germline. CDR3 sequence: CASSLTATKGYYGYTF. CDR3 bases: TGCGCCAGCAGCTTGACCGCCACGAAGGGCTACTATGGCTACACCTTC.

This clonotype was picked up a small number of times. The rearrangement uses TRBV28 and TRBJ2-7; 9 bases line up with TRBD1. The germline V gene has CDR1 MDHEN and CDR2 SYDVKM. This CDR3 has 13 amino acids. Trimming cost V 9 bases and J 3 bases; bases outside gene matches: 6. Here the CDR3 DNA reads TGTGCCAGATCAGACAGGGGGTTCTACGAGCAGTACTTC. Translated, it gives CARSDRGFYEQYF.